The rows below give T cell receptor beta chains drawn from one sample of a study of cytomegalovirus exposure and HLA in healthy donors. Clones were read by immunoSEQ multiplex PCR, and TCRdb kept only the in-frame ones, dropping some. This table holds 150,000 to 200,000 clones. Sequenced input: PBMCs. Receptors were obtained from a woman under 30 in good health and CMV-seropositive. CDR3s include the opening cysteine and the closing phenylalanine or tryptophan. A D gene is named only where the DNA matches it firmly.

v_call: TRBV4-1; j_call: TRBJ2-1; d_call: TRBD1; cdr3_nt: TGCGCCAGCAGCCAAGCCTGGGACAGCCGAAACAATGAGCAGTTCTTC; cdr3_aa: CASSQAWDSRNNEQFF
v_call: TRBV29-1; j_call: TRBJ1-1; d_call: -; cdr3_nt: TGCAGCGTTGGCGGCGAAGCTTTCTTT; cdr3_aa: CSVGGEAFF
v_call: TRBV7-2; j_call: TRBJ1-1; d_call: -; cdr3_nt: TGTGCCAGCAGATCCCAATTGAACACTGAAGCTTTCTTT; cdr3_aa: CASRSQLNTEAFF
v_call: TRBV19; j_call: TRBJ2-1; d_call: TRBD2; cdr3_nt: TGTGCCAGTGACGAAGGACTAGCGGGTGAGCAGTTCTTC; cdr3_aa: CASDEGLAGEQFF
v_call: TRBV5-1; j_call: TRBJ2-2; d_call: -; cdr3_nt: TGCGCCAGCAGCTTAACTTGGTGGACCGGGGAGCTGTTTTTT; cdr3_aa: CASSLTWWTGELFF
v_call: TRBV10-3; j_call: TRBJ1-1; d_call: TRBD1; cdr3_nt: TGTGCCATCAAATGGGACAGGGAAGGTGGGGAAGCTTTCTTT; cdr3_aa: CAIKWDREGGEAFF
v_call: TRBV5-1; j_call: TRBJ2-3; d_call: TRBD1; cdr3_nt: TGCGCCAGCAGCCCACGACAGGGAAGCACAGATACGCAGTATTTT; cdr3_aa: CASSPRQGSTDTQYF
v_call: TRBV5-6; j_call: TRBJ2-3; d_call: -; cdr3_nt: TGTGCCAGCAGCTTGGTAGCGGATACGCAGTATTTT; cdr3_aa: CASSLVADTQYF
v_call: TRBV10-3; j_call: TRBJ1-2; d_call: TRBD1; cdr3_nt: TGTGCCATCAGCTCCGGGGGGACAGGGATAGGCTACACCTTC; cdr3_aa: CAISSGGTGIGYTF
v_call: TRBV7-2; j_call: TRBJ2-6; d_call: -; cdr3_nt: TGTGCCAGCAGCCCCCAATTCCAGGGGCCCTGGAACGTCCTGACTTTC; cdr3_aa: CASSPQFQGPWNVLTF
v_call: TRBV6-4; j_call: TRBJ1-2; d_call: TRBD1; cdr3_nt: TGTGCCAGCAGTGACTCGAACCTTCGACAGGGGAGAGACGGCTACACCTTC; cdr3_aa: CASSDSNLRQGRDGYTF
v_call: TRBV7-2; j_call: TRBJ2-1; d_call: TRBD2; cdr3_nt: TGTGCCAGCAGCTTCCCCCCGGGGACTAGCTCCTACAATGAGCAGTTCTTC; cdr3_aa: CASSFPPGTSSYNEQFF
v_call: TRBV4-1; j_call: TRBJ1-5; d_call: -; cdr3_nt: TGCGCCAGCAGCCAACCCGGACAGCGCCTCAATCAGCCCCAGCATTTT; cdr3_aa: CASSQPGQRLNQPQHF
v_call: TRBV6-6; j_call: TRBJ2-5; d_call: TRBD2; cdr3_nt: TGTGCCAGCAGTCCCCTGGGACTAGCGGGAGAGACCCAGTACTTC; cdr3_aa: CASSPLGLAGETQYF
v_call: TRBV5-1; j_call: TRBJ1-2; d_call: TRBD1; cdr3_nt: TGCGCCAGCAGCAGAGGGACAGGGGGCGGTGGCTACACCTTC; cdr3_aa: CASSRGTGGGGYTF
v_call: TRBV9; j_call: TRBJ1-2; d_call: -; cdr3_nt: TGTGCCAGCAGCGTAGGGGACACTTATGGCTACACCTTC; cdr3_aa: CASSVGDTYGYTF
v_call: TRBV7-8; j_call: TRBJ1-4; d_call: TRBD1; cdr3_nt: TGTGCCAGCAGCTCAACGACAGGGAGATTCGAAAAACTGTTTTTT; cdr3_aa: CASSSTTGRFEKLFF
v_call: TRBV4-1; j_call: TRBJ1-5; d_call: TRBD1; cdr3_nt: TGCGCCAGCAGCCATGTGACAGGGGGCCGCAATCAGCCCCAGCATTTT; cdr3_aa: CASSHVTGGRNQPQHF
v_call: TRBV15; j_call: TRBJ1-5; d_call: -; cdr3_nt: TGTGCCACCAGCAGAGATGGGGCACCCCAGCATTTT; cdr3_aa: CATSRDGAPQHF
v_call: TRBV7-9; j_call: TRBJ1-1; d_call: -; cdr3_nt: TGTGCCAGCAGCCCTCCTACAGTGAACACTGAAGCTTTCTTT; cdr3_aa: CASSPPTVNTEAFF
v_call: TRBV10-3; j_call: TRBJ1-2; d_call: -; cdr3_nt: TGTGCCATCAGAGGGGTCTATGGCTACACCTTC; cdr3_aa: CAIRGVYGYTF
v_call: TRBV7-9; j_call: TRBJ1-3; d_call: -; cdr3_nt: TGTGCCAGCAGCCCAGAAACTGGGAGAGGCGGAAACACCATATATTTT; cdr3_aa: CASSPETGRGGNTIYF
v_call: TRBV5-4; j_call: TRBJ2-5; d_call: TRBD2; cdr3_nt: TGTGCCAGCAATCGGGAGGAGGGAGAGACCCAGTACTTC; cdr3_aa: CASNREEGETQYF
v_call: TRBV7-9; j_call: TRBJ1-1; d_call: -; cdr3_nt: TGTGCCAGCAGCTTCCGACAGAACACTGAAGCTTTCTTT; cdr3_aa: CASSFRQNTEAFF
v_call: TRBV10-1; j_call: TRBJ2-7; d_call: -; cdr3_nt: TGCGCCAGCAGTGAGTCGACTCGAGGGGAGCAGTACTTC; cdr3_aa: CASSESTRGEQYF
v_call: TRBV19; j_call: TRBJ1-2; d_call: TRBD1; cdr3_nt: TGTGCCAGTACTAGAACAGGGGACGGCTACACCTTC; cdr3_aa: CASTRTGDGYTF
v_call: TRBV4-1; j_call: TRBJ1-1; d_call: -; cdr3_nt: TGCGCCAGCAGCCACGAAAGGACAGCCCACACTGAAGCTTTCTTT; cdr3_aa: CASSHERTAHTEAFF
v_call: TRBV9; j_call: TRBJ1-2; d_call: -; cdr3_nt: TGTGCCAGCAGCCCGAACGGCGGCGGCTACACCTTC; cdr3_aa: CASSPNGGGYTF
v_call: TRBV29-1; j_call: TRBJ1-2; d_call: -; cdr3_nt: TGCAGCGTTGACGGCAGGGGCGGAGGTGGCTACACCTTC; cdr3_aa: CSVDGRGGGGYTF
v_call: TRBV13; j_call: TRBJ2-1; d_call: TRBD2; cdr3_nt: TGTGCCAGCAGCTTGGGGGGGGCCTACAATGAGCAGTTCTTC; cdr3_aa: CASSLGGAYNEQFF
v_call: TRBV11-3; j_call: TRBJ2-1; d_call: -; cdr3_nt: TGTGCCAGCAGCCGAGGCAGAAACAATGAGCAGTTCTTC; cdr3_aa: CASSRGRNNEQFF
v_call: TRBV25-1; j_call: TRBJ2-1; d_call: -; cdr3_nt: TGTGCCAGCAGTGAAGGGTTCGGGCGGCTAGCGAGGAACAATGAGCAGTTCTTC; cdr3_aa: CASSEGFGRLARNNEQFF